This T cell receptor (beta chain) was identified in a study of vaccination and CD4 T cells after COVID-19. Study background: The study enrolled six male and four female convalescents, two of whom were Hispanic. The authors exposed cells to overlapping spike peptides derived from SARS-CoV-2, HCoV-NL63, HCoV-OC43 and HCoV-229E.

Findings and limits, study-wide: The median proportion of reactive clones detected only post-vaccination in convalescent patients was over 65%.

Specified treatment: approximately 10-day PBMC culture with coronavirus spike peptide pools or control peptides (ViraFEST assay). Pre-COVID-19 pandemic sampling (2011-2018) yielded the unexposed donor's CD4+ T cells. Details on this clonotype: Its target is unknown.

The CDR3 loop spans 12 amino acids. Between the trimmed V and J ends, which lost 1 base and 7 bases, there was a span of 7 bases. The germline CDR1 and CDR2 sequences are SGHVS and FNYEAQ. Sequenced with the Oncomine TCR Beta short-read assay was DNA taken from cultured CD4+ T cells. Scientists extracted genomic DNA from CD4+ T cells grown in culture. TCRdb passed the PCR reads through MiXCR, listing each CDR3 protein once. In the table there are fewer than 10,000 distinct CDR3 sequences, 30% to 35% of which are singletons. The receptor was isolated from a human donor in good health. J is TRBJ1-1 and V is TRBV7-6, with unresolved D. Sequencing used CD4+ T cells from blood, cultured in vitro. The CDR3 bases are TGTGCCAGCAGCTTAGAGTCAGGTGAAGCTTTCTTT. As protein: CASSLESGEAFF.